Listed below are T cell receptor beta chains from one sample, sequenced in a study of shared clonotypes between healthy human individuals. Profiled with immunoSEQ multiplex PCR; TCRdb holds only in-frame clones, not every one. The sample shows about 2 million clones, about 95% of them seen only once. Source material: naive CD8+ T cells sorted from blood. These receptor sequences come from a man in his late teens or twenties in good health. Each CDR3 is given without its conserved first and last residue. Fields, in order: V gene, J gene, clone size, CDR3 protein. Part of the rows lack a size; the others show once, few, many or a class for expanded clones.

TRBV5-1,TRBJ1-2,.,ASSLVSGDYGYT
TRBV11-2,TRBJ2-5,.,ASSLGAAQETQY
TRBV6-5,TRBJ2-1,once,ASSYGSGVYNEQF
TRBV7-8,TRBJ1-1,.,ASSLGPIGGRNTEAF
TRBV7-9,TRBJ2-1,once,ASSLTSGVYNEQF
TRBV6-1,TRBJ2-7,.,ASTRGNANYEQY
TRBV18,TRBJ1-3,.,ASSRDGTNTIY
TRBV5-6,TRBJ2-5,.,ASSLVGQAQETQY
TRBV4-3,TRBJ1-2,once,ASSQAIFEIDRRDGYT
TRBV10-3,TRBJ2-7,.,AISDGASGFNEQY
TRBV6-5,TRBJ2-1,.,ASSETSGRNEQF
TRBV6-5,TRBJ2-7,.,ASSYSLGALHEQY
TRBV13,TRBJ2-7,.,ASSRAATGGPYEQY
TRBV2,TRBJ1-4,.,ASSEEILWTHNEKLF
TRBV27,TRBJ1-2,.,ASSLGRHYGYT
TRBV29-1,TRBJ1-2,once,SVPDSMVYGYT
TRBV11-2,TRBJ2-1,.,ASSSFLWRGVGEQF
TRBV19,TRBJ1-1,.,ASSAAGDTEAF
TRBV19,TRBJ2-1,.,ASTPTGSSYNEQF
TRBV14,TRBJ2-7,.,ASSQDGLPPPYEQY
TRBV13,TRBJ1-2,.,ASSLSPVLGYT
TRBV11-2,TRBJ2-7,.,ASSLSHEQY
TRBV6-4,TRBJ2-1,once,AGSGGPGTGIYEQF
TRBV19,TRBJ2-7,once,ASSMVTGREQY
TRBV10-1,TRBJ1-1,once,ASSESPGPNTEAF
TRBV7-3,TRBJ2-1,.,ASSPSGGAGEQF
TRBV7-9,TRBJ2-1,.,ASSQGTGYDEQF
TRBV5-1,TRBJ2-1,.,ASSNRLAGLIYNEQF
TRBV20-1,TRBJ1-1,.,SAQLPEAF
TRBV5-1,TRBJ2-7,.,ASSVDNLQGNQGHEQY
TRBV27,TRBJ1-1,.,ASSLSWQDEAF
TRBV13,TRBJ2-7,.,ASSLEGAGAYEQY
TRBV11-2,TRBJ2-3,.,ASSLGVLGGAADTQY
TRBV4-1,TRBJ2-7,.,ASSQVASGGAYEQY
TRBV5-6,TRBJ1-4,.,ASSLGPIGATNEKLF
TRBV9,TRBJ2-7,.,ASSVGGGGAYEQY
TRBV4-3,TRBJ1-4,.,ASSQAATTNEKLF
TRBV5-1,TRBJ2-3,.,ASSLFEGAPGADTQY
TRBV27,TRBJ2-1,.,ASSPGTSGSRNEQF
TRBV29-1,TRBJ2-7,.,SVDRGYEQY
TRBV28,TRBJ2-7,.,ATSLGAGYEQY
TRBV28,TRBJ1-6,.,ASPIKSMGQGNSPLH
TRBV5-6,TRBJ1-2,.,ASSPRGPNYGYT
TRBV6-5,TRBJ1-5,.,AKGKGAGSNQPQH
TRBV4-3,TRBJ2-7,.,ASSQGLSYEQY
TRBV15,TRBJ2-1,.,ATSDRAPSYNEQF
TRBV27,TRBJ1-5,.,ASSLSGTVESQPQH
TRBV11-3,TRBJ1-1,.,ASSPDLNTEAF
TRBV7-9,TRBJ1-2,.,ASSSGPIRGYT
TRBV19,TRBJ2-7,.,ASSASGASEQY
TRBV18,TRBJ2-5,.,ASSPWGDTQETQY
TRBV12-1,TRBJ2-7,.,ASSPTSAGTGGSSL
TRBV11-2,TRBJ1-2,.,ASEGDNYGYT
TRBV7-9,TRBJ2-7,.,ASSPGLTTPYEQY
TRBV11-2,TRBJ2-3,.,ASSSRPQITSGGTDTQY
TRBV28,TRBJ1-3,.,ASSLRPTLSGNTIY
TRBV28,TRBJ2-3,.,ASSYRTTDTQY